The sequence of this T cell receptor (beta chain) was determined in a study of regulatory T cells in long-lasting Graves disease. General study results and limits: Patients with persistent disease showed a bias toward TRBV28, TRBJ1-2 and TRBJ2-5. Study of thyroid tissue was not done, with only peripheral blood studied.

In regard to this clonotype: Its antigen is unknown.

CDR1 is LGHDT and CDR2 is YNNKEL in the germline V gene (reference sequence). V gave up 1 base and J gave up 2 bases, with 12 bases separating them. The CDR3 contains 15 residues. Specified time point: persistent/refractory GD, antithyroid drugs over 5 years with positive TRAb. The TCR library was made from RNA that had been extracted from PBMCs in TRIzol. Graves' disease diagnosis was established per American Thyroid Association guidelines. Investigators prepared the TCR beta libraries by applying iRepertoire HTBI primers and Arm-PCR of CDR3 regions. In TCRdb, the multiplex PCR reads were re-called with MiXCR into one record per CDR3 protein. The repertoire includes about 470,000 distinct CDR3 sequences, around 21% of them detected once, and 7.8% sits in the top ten.

The starting material was peripheral blood mononuclear cells (PBMCs), obtained when the disease was refractory, from a patient treated with antithyroid drugs. The chain links TRBV3-1 to TRBJ2-7, with no clear D. The TCR was taken from a female donor with Graves disease. The CDR3 protein is CASSQVVGGTYEQYF. The CDR3 DNA sequence: TGTGCCAGCAGCCAAGTCGTGGGCGGAACCTACGAGCAGTACTTC.